This record looks at one T cell receptor (beta chain) sequence and its context. This sample is drawn from a study of blood T cell repertoires in COVID-19. As handled by the study authors: Amplification of reference gene primers provided the estimated nucleated cell counts. Clones were read by immunoSEQ multiplex PCR, and TCRdb kept only the in-frame ones, dropping some. V, J and clone size derive from that table, while D and trimming were established from the DNA sequence. The repertoire includes 150,000 to 180,000 clones, roughly four fifths of them detected once, and more than 5.5% sits in the top ten. The participants were between roughly 18 and 100 years old and came from under 25 US areas. Self-reported history from a screening survey and questionnaire set each donor's cohort. Before being deemed recovered, Cohort 3 donors had two negative PCRs, clearance, or symptom resolution. The CDR3 runs 15 residues.

This chain connects TRBV7-5 to TRBJ1-3. TRBV7-5 is annotated as a pseudogene. This clonotype originated in a man aged 50-59 years who had recovered from COVID-19. Material: PBMCs or T cells enriched from blood (not recorded which). CDR3 nucleotide sequence: TGTGCCAGAAGCTTAAGGAGAGGCTCTGGAAACACCATATATTTT. The encoded protein is CARSLRRGSGNTIYF.